One sample yielded the 25 T cell receptor beta chains listed below, sequenced in a study of T cell responses to AZD1222 COVID-19 vaccine. TCRdb keeps only in-frame clones here, not all; method: immunoSEQ multiplex PCR. The sample comprises 80,000 or so clones, over 80% of which are singletons, and roughly 4.3% rests with the top ten. The sequencing used peripheral blood, collected on day 0 of MenACWY control vaccination. The source is an adult in good health.

About this clone itself: The junction and the germline gene differ at one end; a read error may be behind it. V usage is TRBV2 and J usage is TRBJ1-5; 7 nucleotides line up with TRBD1. Germline V gene lookup returns CDR1 SNHLY and CDR2 FYNNEI. This CDR3 spans 12 amino acids. The CDR3 coding sequence is TGTGCCAGCGGACAGGTCAATCAGCTCCAGCATTTT. Translation gives CASGQVNQLQHF.

V usage is TRBV10-1 and J usage is TRBJ1-2; 9 bases map to TRBD1. This CDR3 has 15 amino acids. The germline CDR1 and CDR2 sequences are WNHNN and SYGVQD (reference sequence). V was pared by 3 bases and J by 4 bases, with 6 bases of the junction left unmatched. CDR3 in amino acids: CASSDYRGRGYGYTF. The CDR3 bases are TGCGCCAGCAGTGACTACAGGGGGCGCGGCTATGGCTACACCTTC.

J is TRBJ2-1 and V is TRBV4-1, with D uncertain. Trimming took off 0 bases at V and 7 bases at J, with 7 bases between the two ends. Per germline, CDR1 MGHRA and CDR2 YSYEKL. The CDR3 consists of 13 residues. CDR3 coding DNA: TGCGCCAGCAGCCAAGATAGCCGGAATGAGCAGTTCTTC. As protein: CASSQDSRNEQFF.

V is TRBV24-1 and J is TRBJ2-5; tentative D call: TRBD1 (5 bases). Trimming stripped 4 bases from V and 1 base from J, with 12 bases between. CDR3 length: 15 amino acids. Germline V lookup: CDR1 KGHDR, CDR2 SFDVKD. CDR3 loop: CATSDPQGFQETQYF. DNA of the CDR3: TGTGCCACCAGTGACCCCCAGGGTTTCCAAGAGACCCAGTACTTC.

In its sample, this clone was seen a few times. The V call is TRBV5-1, the J call TRBJ2-3, with 7 bases lining up with TRBD2. Germline-derived CDR1 and CDR2 are SGHRS and YFSETQ. This CDR3 has 16 residues. Trimming cost V 1 base and J 3 bases; bases outside gene matches: 8. The CDR3: CASSLSYGRNTDTQYF. The CDR3 nucleotides read TGCGCCAGCAGCTTGTCGTACGGGAGGAATACAGATACGCAGTATTTT.

Only one count was recorded for this clone. V is TRBV5-4 and J is TRBJ2-1, with D possibly matching TRBD2 (6 bases). The CDR3 runs to 15 residues. Germline CDR1 SGHNT, CDR2 YYREEE (reference sequence). Trimming took 4 bases from V and 5 from J, leaving 16 bases between them. Written as DNA, the CDR3 is TGTGCCAGCAGCCCACGGGGAGGCCTGGACAATGAGCAGTTCTTC. It codes for CASSPRGGLDNEQFF. Together with reference TRBV5-4 and TRBJ2-1, the CDR3 gives the full variable domain: ETGVTQSPTHLIKTRGQQVTLRCSSQSGHNTVSWYQQALGQGPQFIFQYYREEENGRGNFPPRFSGLQFPNYSSELNVNALELDDSALYLCASSPRGGLDNEQFFGPGTRLTVL.

The chain has TRBV5-8 and TRBJ1-1; perhaps TRBD1 as D (5 bases). The CDR3 consists of 15 residues. V gave up 5 bases and J gave up 0 bases, with 14 bases separating them. The germline gives CDR1 SGHTS, CDR2 YDEGEE. The CDR3, as DNA: TGTGCCAGCAGATCGTCGGGGGGGGTGAACACTGAAGCTTTCTTT. It is translated as CASRSSGGVNTEAFF.

The chain has TRBV11-2 and TRBJ2-7; D is ambiguous. Trimming removed 3 bases from V and 3 bases from J, with 9 bases in between. Germline V gives CDR1 SGHAT, CDR2 FQNNGV. The CDR3 is 13 residues long. CDR3 bases: TGTGCCAGCAGCTTCAGCCCCTACTACGAGCAGTACTTC. The encoded protein is CASSFSPYYEQYF.

This clone was seen only once. The rearrangement links TRBV2 to TRBJ2-1; 14 bases fit TRBD2. This CDR3 is 17 amino acids long. V lost 4 bases, J lost 8 bases, and 10 bases stayed unmatched. Germline lookup yields CDR1 SNHLY and CDR2 FYNNEI. The CDR3 loop reads CASSGPGLAGVLDEQFF. In DNA form, the CDR3 reads TGTGCCAGCAGTGGTCCGGGACTAGCGGGAGTTCTTGATGAGCAGTTCTTC. The full variable domain, completed using reference TRBV2 and TRBJ2-1, is EPEVTQTPSHQVTQMGQEVILRCVPISNHLYFYWYRQILGQKVEFLVSFYNNEISEKSEIFDDQFSVERPDGSNFTLKIRSTKLEDSAMYFCASSGPGLAGVLDEQFFGPGTRLTVL.

J is TRBJ2-1 and V is TRBV5-1; 7 positions match TRBD2. This CDR3 spans 13 amino acids. Germline V lookup: CDR1 SGHRS, CDR2 YFSETQ. The trim removed 0 bases at V and 10 bases at J, leaving 4 bases unmatched. The CDR3 coding sequence is TGCGCCAGCAGCTTGGTTTGGGAGGGAGAGCAGTTCTTC. It encodes CASSLVWEGEQFF. The full variable domain, in which reference TRBV5-1 and TRBJ2-1 provide the parts outside the CDR3, is KAGVTQTPRYLIKTRGQQVTLSCSPISGHRSVSWYQQTPGQGLQFLFEYFSETQRNKGNFPGRFSGRQFSNSRSEMNVSTLELGDSALYLCASSLVWEGEQFFGPGTRLTVL.

V is TRBV6-5 and J is TRBJ1-2; the match to TRBD1 covers 7 bases. Germline-derived CDR1 and CDR2 are MNHEY and SVGAGI. This CDR3 contains 14 residues. Germline trimming cut 6 bases from V and 0 bases from J; bases unmatched to any gene: 4. The CDR3 DNA sequence: TGTGCCAGCAGCCAGGGGGGAGCTAACTATGGCTACACCTTC. Its translation: CASSQGGANYGYTF.

The chain employs TRBV6-5 and TRBJ1-2, with D maybe TRBD1 (5 bases). This CDR3 is built from 14 residues. V was pared by 2 bases and J by 5 bases, with 12 bases between. The germline gives CDR1 MNHEY, CDR2 SVGAGI. The CDR3 nucleotides read TGTGCCAGCAGTTACACCAGGGACCTTTATGGCTACACCTTC. Translation gives CASSYTRDLYGYTF.

J is TRBJ2-1 and V is TRBV28, with TRBD2 as a possible D gene (6 bases). Germline CDR1 MDHEN, CDR2 SYDVKM. The CDR3 has 14 amino acids. Between the trimmed V and J ends, which lost 10 bases and 7 bases, there was a span of 20 bases. The CDR3 DNA reads TGTGCCACCGGGTCGGCGGGGAAGGGGAATGAGCAGTTCTTC. This sequence encodes CATGSAGKGNEQFF.

The chain recombines TRBV9 with TRBJ1-2; D is unclear. Germline V gives CDR1 SGDLS, CDR2 YYNGEE. V shed 3 bases and J shed 5 bases, with 8 bases lying between them. CDR3 length equals 12 residues. CDR3 DNA: TGTGCCAGCAGCGGATCGGTTTATGGCTACACCTTC. This sequence encodes CASSGSVYGYTF. Variable domain in full (rest from reference TRBV9 and TRBJ1-2): DSGVTQTPKHLITATGQRVTLRCSPRSGDLSVYWYQQSLDQGLQFLIQYYNGEERAKGNILERFSAQQFPDLHSELNLSSLELGDSALYFCASSGSVYGYTFGSGTRLTVV.

The chain carries TRBV7-9 and TRBJ1-5; possible D gene TRBD1, 5 bases. The CDR3 sequence is 15 residues long. Germline lookup yields CDR1 SEHNR and CDR2 FQNEAQ (reference sequence). V shed 2 bases and J shed 7 bases, with 15 bases lying between them. CDR3 coding DNA: TGTGCCAGCAGCTTAATCGGCGGGGCGGGCCAGCCCCAGCATTTT. It translates to CASSLIGGAGQPQHF.

This chain links TRBV5-4 with TRBJ2-4; the D call may be TRBD1 or TRBD2 (5 bases each). The CDR3 covers 15 residues. CDR1 and CDR2 from the germline V gene are SGHNT and YYREEE (reference sequence). Trimming pared 4 bases from V and 8 bases from J, leaving 19 bases between. CDR3 loop: CASSINRVVGDIQYF. In DNA form, the CDR3 reads TGTGCCAGCAGCATAAACCGGGTCGTGGGGGACATTCAGTACTTC.

The J gene is TRBJ2-7, the V gene TRBV18; TRBD2 is a possible D gene (5 bases). V lost 3 bases, J lost 5 bases, and 11 bases lay in between. This CDR3 is built from 13 residues. From germline, CDR1 is KGHSH and CDR2 LQKENI. CDR3 nucleotide sequence: TGTGCCAGCTCACCGAGGGTTACCGACGAGCAGTACTTC. Translation: CASSPRVTDEQYF.

The gene calls are TRBV9 and TRBJ2-5, with D tentatively TRBD1 (6 bases). The CDR3 has 15 residues. V was shortened by 7 bases and J by 1 base, with 17 bases between the two germline ends. The germline V gene encodes CDR1 SGDLS and CDR2 YYNGEE. The chain's CDR3 is CASGERGQSQETQYF. Here the CDR3 DNA reads TGTGCCAGCGGAGAGAGAGGACAGAGCCAAGAGACCCAGTACTTC.

V usage is TRBV15 and J usage is TRBJ2-1; D uncertain. Trimming pared 0 bases from V and 8 bases from J, leaving 8 bases between. The CDR3 has 13 amino acids. Per germline, CDR1 LNHNV and CDR2 YYDKDF (reference sequence). CDR3 sequence reads: CATSREQFDEQFF. The CDR3, as DNA: TGTGCCACCAGCAGAGAACAATTCGATGAGCAGTTCTTC.

The chain uses TRBV7-9 and TRBJ1-2; unclear D gene. The CDR3 has 14 amino acids. Trimming shortened V by 5 bases and J by 7 bases, and 17 bases separated the two germline ends. Germline CDR1 SEHNR, CDR2 FQNEAQ (reference sequence). CDR3 coding DNA: TGTGCCAGCAGCCGGACCGGGAGTGAGGGTGGCTACACCTTC. It is translated as CASSRTGSEGGYTF. The whole variable domain, filled in from reference TRBV7-9 and TRBJ1-2, reads DTGVSQNPRHKITKRGQNVTFRCDPISEHNRLYWYRQTLGQGPEFLTYFQNEAQLEKSRLLSDRFSAERPKGSFSTLEIQRTEQGDSAMYLCASSRTGSEGGYTFGSGTRLTVV.

This chain uses TRBV30 with TRBJ1-6, with D perhaps TRBD1 (6 bases). Between the trimmed V and J ends, which lost 2 bases and 11 bases, there was a span of 13 bases. CDR1 is GTSNPN, CDR2 SVGIG, per germline (reference sequence). This CDR3 is built from 13 residues. The DNA of the CDR3 is TGTGCCTGGAGTAACAGGGCAGGAGCACCCCTCCACTTT. Translation: CAWSNRAGAPLHF.

There are a few counts of this clone. The chain employs TRBV28 and TRBJ2-2; D unclear. Trimming shortened V by 6 bases and J by 6 bases, and 11 bases separated the two germline ends. From germline, CDR1 is MDHEN and CDR2 SYDVKM. This CDR3 is 13 amino acids long. The DNA for the CDR3 is TGTGCCAGCAGCCTCGGACGCTCCGGGGAGCTGTTTTTT. It codes for CASSLGRSGELFF.

The rearrangement links TRBV4-1 to TRBJ2-1; a weak D match, TRBD2 (5 bases). Germline CDR1 is MGHRA and CDR2 is YSYEKL. Trimming took 1 base from V and 2 from J, leaving 9 bases between them. This CDR3 has 15 amino acids. The CDR3 DNA follows: TGCGCCAGCAGCCAAGCGAGCGGAACCTACAATGAGCAGTTCTTC. As protein: CASSQASGTYNEQFF.

The chain has TRBV27 and TRBJ2-7, with 8 bases identical to TRBD2. This CDR3 region has 14 residues. V lost 3 bases to trimming and J lost 5 bases; unmatched junction nucleotides: 6. Germline loops: CDR1 MNHEY, CDR2 SMNVEV (reference sequence). The CDR3 spells CASSFGGALNEQYF. The CDR3 nucleotides are TGTGCCAGCAGTTTCGGGGGGGCGCTCAACGAGCAGTACTTC.

The chain has TRBV6-1 and TRBJ1-5; a weak D match, TRBD1 (5 bases). The ends were cut back, 2 bases at V and 6 bases at J, with 11 bases in the middle. CDR1 and CDR2 from the germline V gene are MNHNS and SASEGT. This CDR3 is 14 amino acids long. CDR3 sequence (DNA): TGTGCCAGCAGTGAACGGCAGGGCGGTCAGCCCCAGCATTTT. It translates to CASSERQGGQPQHF.